Listed below are T cell receptor beta chains from one sample, sequenced in a study of T cells in Graves' hyperthyroidism and ophthalmopathy. TCRdb reprocessed the multiplex PCR reads via MiXCR and lists one record per CDR3 protein. The sample holds about 290,000 distinct CDR3 sequences, roughly an eighth seen once. The sequenced material came from blood. All receptors derive from a woman in her thirties or forties with Graves' hyperthyroidism. Each CDR3 is given with its conserved first and last residue. The D gene is left open where the match is weak. Clone size appears in some rows only: once, few, many, or a class for an expanded clone.

V gene	clone size	J gene	D gene	CDR3 DNA	CDR3 protein
TRBV12-3/TRBV12-4	many	TRBJ2-5	-	TGTGCCAGCAGTCCCCGGGAATCTGGGACCCAGTACTTC	CASSPRESGTQYF
TRBV28	many	TRBJ1-3	-	TGTGCCAGCAGTTTAGCCGGGACGCAAGGAAACACCATATATTTT	CASSLAGTQGNTIYF
TRBV7-6	many	TRBJ2-1	TRBD1	TGTGCCAGCAGCCTATCCGGGACAGGGAAGCAGTTCTTC	CASSLSGTGKQFF
TRBV19	few	TRBJ1-2	-	TGTGCCAGTAGTATCTCGGGCAGGACCCGCAACTATGGCTACACCTTC	CASSISGRTRNYGYTF
TRBV25-1	many	TRBJ1-4	-	TGTGCCAGCAGTGAGGCGGTTGGGGAAAAACTGTTTTTT	CASSEAVGEKLFF
TRBV24-1	many	TRBJ2-7	-	TGTGCCACCAGTGATTCTAGGTTCTACGAGCAGTACTTC	CATSDSRFYEQYF
TRBV11-2	many	TRBJ2-1	TRBD2	TGTGCCAGCCGCGGACTAGCGGGAGGACCATACAATGAGCAGTTCTTC	CASRGLAGGPYNEQFF
TRBV3-1	-	TRBJ2-2	-	TGTGCCAGCAGCCAATTTAACACCGGGGAGCTGTTTTTT	CASSQFNTGELFF
TRBV7-2	many	TRBJ2-5	TRBD1	TGTGCCAGCAGCAAGACAGGGGCGGAGACCCAGTACTTC	CASSKTGAETQYF
TRBV12-3/TRBV12-4	-	TRBJ1-2	TRBD1	TGTGCCAGCAGTCCCTGGACAGGGGACGGCTATGGCTACACCTTC	CASSPWTGDGYGYTF
TRBV6-9	-	TRBJ2-1	-	TGTGCCAGCAGTTACTATAGGGCGGACAAAGATAATGAGCAGTTCTTC	CASSYYRADKDNEQFF
TRBV5-5	many	TRBJ2-7	-	TGTGCCAGCAGCTTGACGTCGGGCAGGCCAGTCTCCTACGAGCAGTACTTC	CASSLTSGRPVSYEQYF
TRBV6-1	many	TRBJ1-5	-	TGTGCCAGCAGTGAAGCCCCAGGGGGCAATCAGCCCCAGCATTTT	CASSEAPGGNQPQHF
TRBV5-1	-	TRBJ2-1	TRBD1	TGCGCCAGCAGCAAGGGGGAGGACAGGGGGCTCCACGGGCAGTTCTTC	CASSKGEDRGLHGQFF
TRBV6-4	few	TRBJ1-6	-	TGTGCCAGCAGTAACGGGGGGCGCGATAATTCACCCCTCCACTTT	CASSNGGRDNSPLHF
TRBV5-1	many	TRBJ1-1	TRBD1	TGCGCCAGCAGCTTGGTCGGAGGGGGCCACACTGAAGCTTTCTTT	CASSLVGGGHTEAFF
TRBV6-1	many	TRBJ2-7	TRBD2	TGTGCCAGCAGTTCCGCGGGAGACGTCGAGCAGTACTTC	CASSSAGDVEQYF
TRBV2	-	TRBJ2-4	-	TGTGCCAGCAGCATACAGGAGGCGCCAGCCAAAAACATTCAGTACTTC	CASSIQEAPAKNIQYF
TRBV5-6	few	TRBJ1-1	-	TGTGCCAGCAGCCCCCAAAGCCGGGGTAGGAACACTGAAGCTTTCTTT	CASSPQSRGRNTEAFF
TRBV6-1	many	TRBJ1-5	-	TGTGCCAGCAGTGAATTCGGGGTCGGCAATCAGCCCCAGCATTTT	CASSEFGVGNQPQHF
TRBV6-5	-	TRBJ1-2	-	TGTGCCAGCAGTTACTCTTTGTCAGGGTTGGGCTACACCTTC	CASSYSLSGLGYTF
TRBV18	-	TRBJ1-2	-	TGTGCCAGCTCACCATCTAGGGCAGACTATGGCTACACCTTC	CASSPSRADYGYTF
TRBV11-2	many	TRBJ2-3	TRBD1	TGTGCCAGCAGCCTGGACAGGGGGCAAGATACGCAGTATTTT	CASSLDRGQDTQYF
TRBV20-1	many	TRBJ2-3	TRBD1	TGCAGTGCCCGACAGGGCCCTAGCACAGATACGCAGTATTTT	CSARQGPSTDTQYF